Below, 6 T cell receptor beta chains from the same sample are listed, as sequenced in a study of shared clonotypes between healthy human individuals. The assay was immunoSEQ multiplex PCR, and TCRdb's table has in-frame clones only and misses some. The table has about 2,500,000 clones, approximately 92% seen once. The sequenced sample consisted of naive CD4+ T cells sorted from blood. Subset meaning: CD45RA+ positively selected. The receptors derive from a man younger than 35 in good health.

The V call is TRBV10-1, the J call TRBJ2-2; 9 nucleotides match TRBD2. CDR3 length equals 14 residues. After removal of 6 bases from V and 9 bases from J, the junction contained 8 bases not matched to a gene. The germline gives CDR1 WNHNN, CDR2 SYGVQD (reference sequence). CDR3 sequence (DNA): TGCGCCAGCAGCCTGGCTAGCGGGGCCAGGGAGCTGTTTTTT. This codes for CASSLASGARELFF.

The chain joins TRBV6-5 to TRBJ1-5; perhaps TRBD1 as D (6 bases). The V end lost 2 bases, the J end lost 6 bases, and 14 bases lay between the germline ends. The germline gives CDR1 MNHEY, CDR2 SVGAGI. This CDR3 comprises 15 residues. The CDR3, as DNA: TGTGCCAGCAGTTACAGCCCAGGGGCCAGTCAGCCCCAGCATTTT. Translating it yields CASSYSPGASQPQHF.

The chain is built from TRBV2 and TRBJ1-3, with 7 bases that match TRBD1. J gave up 4 bases and V 6 bases, and 6 bases lay outside the gene matches. This CDR3 is built from 14 residues. CDR1 SNHLY and CDR2 FYNNEI come from the germline V gene. CDR3 nucleotide sequence: TGTGCCAGCAGGAAAACAGGGGCGGGAAACACCATATATTTT. Residues: CASRKTGAGNTIYF.

The chain links TRBV7-9 to TRBJ1-6, with D perhaps TRBD1 (5 bases). This CDR3 spans 16 amino acids. Trimming removed 5 bases from V and 8 bases from J, with 19 bases in between. The V gene's germline CDR1 is SEHNR and CDR2 FQNEAQ (reference sequence). The DNA of the CDR3 is TGTGCCAGCAGCCACCTCAGGGATCGGAATGATTCACCCCTCCACTTT. Translating gives CASSHLRDRNDSPLHF.

The chain has TRBV5-6 and TRBJ2-7; 12 bases are a match to TRBD2. The trim removed 2 bases at V and 0 bases at J, leaving 9 bases unmatched. The CDR3 spans 18 residues. Germline loops: CDR1 SGHDT, CDR2 YYEEEE. CDR3 sequence: CASSFRTSGRPSSYEQYF. The CDR3 nucleotides read TGTGCCAGCAGCTTCAGAACTAGCGGGAGGCCAAGCTCCTACGAGCAGTACTTC.

The V call is TRBV28, the J call TRBJ1-6; D may be TRBD1 (6 bases). The CDR3 has 14 residues. CDR1 and CDR2 (germline): MDHEN, SYDVKM. V was clipped by 6 bases and J by 5 bases, with 11 bases between them. CDR3 loop: CASRDRRDNSPLHF. The CDR3 DNA follows: TGTGCCAGCAGAGACAGGAGAGATAATTCACCCCTCCACTTT.